Sample share makes the clone carrying this T cell receptor beta chain medium-sized. Antigen: not known. The protocol was immunoSEQ multiplex PCR, while the TCRdb copy is restricted to in-frame clones and leaves out a portion. The sample has a few thousand clones, around 60% seen once; the top ten hold 30% to 40%. V lost 1 base and J 5 bases, leaving 9 bases between the germline ends. Germline lookup yields CDR1 SGHVS and CDR2 FNYEAQ. The CDR3 sequence is 13 residues long. The data derive from a study of PD-1 blockade in classical Hodgkin lymphoma. Findings and limits, study-wide: Diminished baseline TCR diversity has been reported in newly diagnosed patients relative to healthy donors. Only CD4+ TCR diversity, not CD8+, had risen significantly by C4D1.

Each of the patients experienced relapse following autologous stem cell transplantation, and their brentuximab vedotin exposure differed. The sample in question was peripheral blood mononuclear cells (PBMCs), obtained at baseline. The sequence derives from a human donor with classical Hodgkin lymphoma. The chain couples TRBV7-6 to TRBJ2-7; D is perhaps TRBD1 (6 bases). In nucleotides, the CDR3 is TGTGCCAGCAGCTTAGTACAGGGCCACGAGCAGTACTTC. It translates to CASSLVQGHEQYF.